This TCR beta chain is drawn from a study of cytomegalovirus exposure and HLA in healthy donors. The V gene end was trimmed by 4 bases and the J gene end by 3 bases; junction bases not matched to a gene: 3. Germline CDR1 GTSNPN, CDR2 SVGIG (reference sequence). This CDR3 is built from 13 residues. As regards this clone: What it binds is not known.

Healthy bone marrow donors made up the cohort. Study-wide results and limits: Several of the most significant clusters appeared linked to common viral pathogens, based on a later analysis. CMV serostatus was the only recorded immune exposure for donors. Reported results showed that the classifier diagnosed cytomegalovirus status with high specificity and sensitivity.

13 Jbeta primers and 60 Vbeta primers were used for the PCR. Clones were sequenced by immunoSEQ multiplex PCR, and TCRdb holds only the in-frame ones, with some missing. Its table lists tens of thousands of clones. This TCR came from a man younger than 45 in good health and CMV-seropositive. The sample consisted of PBMCs. V usage is TRBV30 and J usage is TRBJ1-5; TRBD1 aligns across 7 bases. The CDR3 DNA reads as TGTGCCTGGAAGGGACAGTACAATCAGCCCCAGCATTTT. Translated: CAWKGQYNQPQHF.